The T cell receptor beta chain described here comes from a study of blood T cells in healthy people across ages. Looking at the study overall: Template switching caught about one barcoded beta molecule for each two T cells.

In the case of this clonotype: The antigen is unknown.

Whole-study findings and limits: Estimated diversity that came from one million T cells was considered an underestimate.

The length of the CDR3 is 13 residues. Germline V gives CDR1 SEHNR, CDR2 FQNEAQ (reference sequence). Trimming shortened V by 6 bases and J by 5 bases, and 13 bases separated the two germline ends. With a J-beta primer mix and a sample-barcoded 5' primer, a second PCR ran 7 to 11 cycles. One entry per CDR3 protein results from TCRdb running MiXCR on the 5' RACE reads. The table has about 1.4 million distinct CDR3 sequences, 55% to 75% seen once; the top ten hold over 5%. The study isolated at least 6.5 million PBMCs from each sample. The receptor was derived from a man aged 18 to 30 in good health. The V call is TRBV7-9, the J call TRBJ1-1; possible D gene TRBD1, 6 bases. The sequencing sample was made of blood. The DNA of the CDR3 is TGTGCCAGCAGGCCTAGAGGGGGGACTGAAGCTTTCTTT. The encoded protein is CASRPRGGTEAFF.